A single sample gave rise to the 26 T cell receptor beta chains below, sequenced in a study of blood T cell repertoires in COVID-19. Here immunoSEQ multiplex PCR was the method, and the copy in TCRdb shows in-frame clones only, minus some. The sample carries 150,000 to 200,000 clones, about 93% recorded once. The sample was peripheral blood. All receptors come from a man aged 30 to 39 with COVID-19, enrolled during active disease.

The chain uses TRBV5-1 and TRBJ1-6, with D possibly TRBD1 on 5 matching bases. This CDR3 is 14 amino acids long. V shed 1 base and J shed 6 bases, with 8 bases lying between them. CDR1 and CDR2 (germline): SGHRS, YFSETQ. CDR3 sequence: CASSLRGPNSPLHF. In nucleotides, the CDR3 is TGCGCCAGCAGCTTGAGGGGCCCTAATTCACCCCTCCACTTT.

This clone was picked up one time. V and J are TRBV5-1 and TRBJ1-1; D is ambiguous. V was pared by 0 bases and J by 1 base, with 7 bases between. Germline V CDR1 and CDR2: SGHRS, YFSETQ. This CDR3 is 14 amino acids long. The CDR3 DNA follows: TGCGCCAGCAGCTTGGGGCAGGAGAACACTGAAGCTTTCTTT. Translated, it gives CASSLGQENTEAFF.

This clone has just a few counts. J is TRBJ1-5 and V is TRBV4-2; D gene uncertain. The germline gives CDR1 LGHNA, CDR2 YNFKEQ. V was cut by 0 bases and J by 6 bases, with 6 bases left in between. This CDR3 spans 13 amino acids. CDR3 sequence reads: CASSQDRGQPQHF. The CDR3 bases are TGTGCCAGCAGCCAAGATCGCGGTCAGCCCCAGCATTTT.

CDR3 in DNA: TGTGCCAGCAGTTATCGAACGGGGGGTTTCACAGATACGCAGTATTTT. This sequence encodes CASSYRTGGFTDTQYF. J is TRBJ2-3 and V is TRBV6-6; 7 positions match TRBD2. This CDR3 comprises 16 residues. Germline CDR1 is MNHNY and CDR2 is SVGAGI (reference sequence). V was pared by 3 bases and J by 2 bases, with 8 bases of the junction left unmatched.

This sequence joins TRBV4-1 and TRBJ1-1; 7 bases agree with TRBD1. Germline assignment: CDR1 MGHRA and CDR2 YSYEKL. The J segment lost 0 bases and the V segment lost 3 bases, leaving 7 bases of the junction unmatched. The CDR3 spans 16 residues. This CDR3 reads CASSQQGQKVNTEAFF. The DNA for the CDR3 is TGCGCCAGCAGCCAGCAGGGACAGAAGGTGAACACTGAAGCTTTCTTT.

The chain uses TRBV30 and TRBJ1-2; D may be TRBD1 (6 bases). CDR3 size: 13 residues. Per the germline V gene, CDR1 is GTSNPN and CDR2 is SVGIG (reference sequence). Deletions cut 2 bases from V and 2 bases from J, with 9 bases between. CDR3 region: CAWSPTGNYGYTF. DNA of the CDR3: TGTGCCTGGAGTCCCACAGGGAACTATGGCTACACCTTC.

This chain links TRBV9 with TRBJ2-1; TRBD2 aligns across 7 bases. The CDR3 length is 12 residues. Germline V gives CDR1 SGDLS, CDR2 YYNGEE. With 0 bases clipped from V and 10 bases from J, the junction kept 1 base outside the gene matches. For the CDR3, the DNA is TGTGCCAGCAGCGTAGACGGGGGGGAGCAGTTCTTC. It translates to CASSVDGGEQFF.

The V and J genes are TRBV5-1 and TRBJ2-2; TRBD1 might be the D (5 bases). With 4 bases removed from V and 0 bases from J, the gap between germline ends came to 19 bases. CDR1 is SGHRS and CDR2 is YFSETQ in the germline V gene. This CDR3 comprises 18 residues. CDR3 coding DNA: TGCGCCAGCAGCAGGCCCAGGGAAAACTTCGCGAACACCGGGGAGCTGTTTTTT. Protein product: CASSRPRENFANTGELFF.

CDR3 sequence reads: CASSFSGGSYEQYF. Written as DNA, the CDR3 is TGTGCCAGCAGCTTTAGCGGGGGCTCCTACGAGCAGTACTTC. This chain connects TRBV5-4 to TRBJ2-7, with 9 nucleotides matching TRBD2. Germline values: CDR1 SGHNT, CDR2 YYREEE (reference sequence). The length of the CDR3 is 14 residues. V lost 2 bases to trimming and J lost 0 bases; unmatched junction nucleotides: 0. The full variable domain, completed using reference TRBV5-4 and TRBJ2-7, is ETGVTQSPTHLIKTRGQQVTLRCSSQSGHNTVSWYQQALGQGPQFIFQYYREEENGRGNFPPRFSGLQFPNYSSELNVNALELDDSALYLCASSFSGGSYEQYFGPGTRLTVT.

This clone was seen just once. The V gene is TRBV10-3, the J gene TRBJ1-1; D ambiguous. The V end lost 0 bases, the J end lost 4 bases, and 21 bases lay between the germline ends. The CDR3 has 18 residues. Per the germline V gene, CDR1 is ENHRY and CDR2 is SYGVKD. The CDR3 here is CAISESNAAHPGSTEAFF. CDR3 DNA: TGTGCCATCAGTGAGTCTAACGCGGCTCACCCTGGGAGCACTGAAGCTTTCTTT.

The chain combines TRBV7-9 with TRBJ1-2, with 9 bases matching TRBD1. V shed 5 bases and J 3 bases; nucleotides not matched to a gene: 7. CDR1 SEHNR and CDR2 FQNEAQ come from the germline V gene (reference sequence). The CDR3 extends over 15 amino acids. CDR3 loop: CASSAGDRVDYGYTF. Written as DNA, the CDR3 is TGTGCCAGCAGCGCAGGGGACAGGGTGGACTATGGCTACACCTTC.

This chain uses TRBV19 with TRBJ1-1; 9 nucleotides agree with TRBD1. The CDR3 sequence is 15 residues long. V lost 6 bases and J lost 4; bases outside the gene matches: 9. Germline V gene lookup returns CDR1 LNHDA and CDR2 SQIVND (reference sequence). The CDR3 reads CASSLQGAGVTEAFF. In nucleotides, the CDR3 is TGTGCCAGTAGCCTACAGGGGGCGGGGGTCACTGAAGCTTTCTTT.

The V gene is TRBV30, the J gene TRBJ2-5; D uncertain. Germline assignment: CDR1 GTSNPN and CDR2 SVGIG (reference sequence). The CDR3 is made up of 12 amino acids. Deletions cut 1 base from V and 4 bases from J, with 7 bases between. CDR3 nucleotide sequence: TGTGCCTGGAGTGATAGCAGAGAGACCCAGTACTTC. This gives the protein CAWSDSRETQYF.

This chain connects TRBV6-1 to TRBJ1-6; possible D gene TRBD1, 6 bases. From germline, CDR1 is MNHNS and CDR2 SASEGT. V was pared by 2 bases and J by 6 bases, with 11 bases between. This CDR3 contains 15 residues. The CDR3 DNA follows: TGTGCCAGCAGTGAATACGACAGGACTAATTCACCCCTCCACTTT. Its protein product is CASSEYDRTNSPLHF.

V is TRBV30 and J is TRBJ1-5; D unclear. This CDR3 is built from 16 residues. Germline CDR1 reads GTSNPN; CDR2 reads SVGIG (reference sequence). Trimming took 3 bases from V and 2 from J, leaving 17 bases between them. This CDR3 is CAWSPTGVRGNQPQHF. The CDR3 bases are TGTGCCTGGAGCCCCACTGGGGTGAGGGGCAATCAGCCCCAGCATTTT.

The CDR3 DNA reads TGTGCCAGCAGCCCTAACGGACAGGGGGTATTCACTGAAGCTTTCTTT. Its translation: CASSPNGQGVFTEAFF. The genes are TRBV7-9 and TRBJ1-1, with 10 positions matching TRBD1. The CDR3 consists of 16 residues. The junction had 10 bases not matched to a gene; V was cut back by 5 bases and J by 4 bases. Germline V gene data show CDR1 as SEHNR and CDR2 as FQNEAQ (reference sequence).

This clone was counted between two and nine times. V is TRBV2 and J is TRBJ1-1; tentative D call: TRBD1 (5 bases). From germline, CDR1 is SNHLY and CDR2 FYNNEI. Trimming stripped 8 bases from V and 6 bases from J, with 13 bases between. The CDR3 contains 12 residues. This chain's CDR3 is CASDSGGAEAFF. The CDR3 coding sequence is TGTGCCAGCGATTCGGGAGGGGCTGAAGCTTTCTTT.

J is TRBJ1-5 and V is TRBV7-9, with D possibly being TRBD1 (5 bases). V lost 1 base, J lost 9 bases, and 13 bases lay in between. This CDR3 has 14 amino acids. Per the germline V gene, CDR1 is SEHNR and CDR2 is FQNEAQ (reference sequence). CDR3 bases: TGTGCCAGCAGCTTAGTCGGAGGGCAGGGGCCCCAGCATTTT. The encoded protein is CASSLVGGQGPQHF.

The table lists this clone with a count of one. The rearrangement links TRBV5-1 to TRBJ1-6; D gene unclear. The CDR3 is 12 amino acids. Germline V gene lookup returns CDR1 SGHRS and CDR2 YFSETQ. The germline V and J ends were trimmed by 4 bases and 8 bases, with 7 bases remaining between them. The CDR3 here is CASSLGDSPLHF. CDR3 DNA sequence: TGCGCCAGCAGCCTAGGAGATTCACCCCTCCACTTT.

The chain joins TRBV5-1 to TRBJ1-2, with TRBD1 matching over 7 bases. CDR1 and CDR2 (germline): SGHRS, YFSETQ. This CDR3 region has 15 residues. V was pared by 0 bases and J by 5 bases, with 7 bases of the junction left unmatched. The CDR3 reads CASSLVLTGEYGYTF. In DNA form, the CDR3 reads TGCGCCAGCAGCTTGGTTCTTACAGGGGAGTATGGCTACACCTTC.

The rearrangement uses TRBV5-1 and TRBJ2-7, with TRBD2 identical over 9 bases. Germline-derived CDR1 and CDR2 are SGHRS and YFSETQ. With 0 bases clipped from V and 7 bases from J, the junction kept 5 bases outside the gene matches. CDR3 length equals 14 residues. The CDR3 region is CASSLVAGEREQYF. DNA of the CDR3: TGCGCCAGCAGCTTGGTAGCGGGGGAGCGGGAGCAGTACTTC.

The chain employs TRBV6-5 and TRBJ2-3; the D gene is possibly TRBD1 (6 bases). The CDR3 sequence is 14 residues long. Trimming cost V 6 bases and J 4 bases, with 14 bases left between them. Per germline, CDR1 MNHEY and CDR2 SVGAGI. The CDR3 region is CASRGQIFADTQYF. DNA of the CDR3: TGTGCCAGCAGAGGACAGATTTTCGCAGATACGCAGTATTTT.

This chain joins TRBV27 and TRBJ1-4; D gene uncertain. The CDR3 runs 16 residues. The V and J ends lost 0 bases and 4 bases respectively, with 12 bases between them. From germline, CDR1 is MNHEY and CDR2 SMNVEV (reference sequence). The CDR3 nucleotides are TGTGCCAGCAGTTTATCGAGAGGTCTTATTAATGAAAAACTGTTTTTT. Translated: CASSLSRGLINEKLFF. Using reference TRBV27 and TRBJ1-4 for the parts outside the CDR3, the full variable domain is EAQVTQNPRYLITVTGKKLTVTCSQNMNHEYMSWYRQDPGLGLRQIYYSMNVEVTDKGDVPEGYKVSRKEKRNFPLILESPSPNQTSLYFCASSLSRGLINEKLFFGSGTQLSVL.

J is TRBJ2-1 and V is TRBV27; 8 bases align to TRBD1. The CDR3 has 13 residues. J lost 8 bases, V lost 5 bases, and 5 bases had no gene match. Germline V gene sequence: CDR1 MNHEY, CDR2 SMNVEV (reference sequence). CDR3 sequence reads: CASSPGQGYEQFF. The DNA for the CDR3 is TGTGCCAGCAGTCCCGGACAGGGCTATGAGCAGTTCTTC.

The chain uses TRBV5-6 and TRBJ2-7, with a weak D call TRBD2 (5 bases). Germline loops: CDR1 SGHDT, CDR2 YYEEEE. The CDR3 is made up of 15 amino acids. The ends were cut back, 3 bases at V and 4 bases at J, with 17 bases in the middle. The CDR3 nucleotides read TGTGCCAGCAGCTCGACTGACTACCGAAAATACGAGCAGTACTTC. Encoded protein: CASSSTDYRKYEQYF.

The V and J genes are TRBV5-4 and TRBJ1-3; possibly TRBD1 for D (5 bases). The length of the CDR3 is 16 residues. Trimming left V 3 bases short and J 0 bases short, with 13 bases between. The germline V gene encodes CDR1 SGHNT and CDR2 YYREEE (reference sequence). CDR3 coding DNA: TGTGCCAGCAGCTCGCAACAGGTCATCTCTGGAAACACCATATATTTT. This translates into CASSSQQVISGNTIYF.